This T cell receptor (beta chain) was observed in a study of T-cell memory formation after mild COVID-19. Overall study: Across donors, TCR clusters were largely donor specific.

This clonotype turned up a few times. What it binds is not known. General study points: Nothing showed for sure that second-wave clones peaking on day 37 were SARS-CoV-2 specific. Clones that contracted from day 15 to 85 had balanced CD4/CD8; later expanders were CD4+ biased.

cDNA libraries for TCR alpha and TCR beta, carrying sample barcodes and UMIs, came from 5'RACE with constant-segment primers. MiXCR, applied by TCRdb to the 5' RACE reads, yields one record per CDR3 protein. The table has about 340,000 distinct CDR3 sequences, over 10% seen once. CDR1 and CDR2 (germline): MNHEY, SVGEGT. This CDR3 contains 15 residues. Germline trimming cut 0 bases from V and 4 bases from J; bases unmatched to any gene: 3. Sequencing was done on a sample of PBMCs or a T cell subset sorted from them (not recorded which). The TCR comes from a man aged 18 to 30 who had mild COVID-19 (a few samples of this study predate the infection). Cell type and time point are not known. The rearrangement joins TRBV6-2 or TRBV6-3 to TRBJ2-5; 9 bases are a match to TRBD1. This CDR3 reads CASSYSQTGGETQYF. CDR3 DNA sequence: TGTGCCAGCAGTTACTCCCAGACAGGGGGAGAGACCCAGTACTTC.